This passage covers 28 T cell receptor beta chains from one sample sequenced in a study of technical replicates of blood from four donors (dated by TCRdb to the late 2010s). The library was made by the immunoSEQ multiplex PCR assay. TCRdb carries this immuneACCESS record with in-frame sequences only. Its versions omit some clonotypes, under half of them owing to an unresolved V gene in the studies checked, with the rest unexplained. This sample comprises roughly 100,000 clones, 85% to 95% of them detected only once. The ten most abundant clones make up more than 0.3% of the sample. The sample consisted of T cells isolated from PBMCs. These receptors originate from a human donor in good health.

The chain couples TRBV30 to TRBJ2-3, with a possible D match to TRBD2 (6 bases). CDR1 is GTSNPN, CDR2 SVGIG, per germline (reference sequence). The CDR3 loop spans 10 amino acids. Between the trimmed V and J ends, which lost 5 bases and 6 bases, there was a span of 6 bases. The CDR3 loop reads CAWGGDTQYF. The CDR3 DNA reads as TGTGCCTGGGGGGGGGATACGCAGTATTTT.

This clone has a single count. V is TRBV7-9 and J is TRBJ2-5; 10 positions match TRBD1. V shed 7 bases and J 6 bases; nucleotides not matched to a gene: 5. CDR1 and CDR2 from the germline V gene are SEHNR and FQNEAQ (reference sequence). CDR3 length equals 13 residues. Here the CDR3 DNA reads TGTGCCAGCAAACTGACAGGGGGCCAGACCCAGTACTTC. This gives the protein CASKLTGGQTQYF.

CDR3 sequence (DNA): TGTGCCAGCAGCTTAAGATCAGGGACAGCATCCTACGAGCAGTACTTC. Protein sequence: CASSLRSGTASYEQYF. The chain recombines TRBV7-2 with TRBJ2-7; the match to TRBD1 covers 7 bases. Germline V gene sequence: CDR1 SGHTA, CDR2 FQGNSA. The CDR3 loop spans 16 amino acids. The trim removed 2 bases at V and 1 base at J, leaving 8 bases unmatched.

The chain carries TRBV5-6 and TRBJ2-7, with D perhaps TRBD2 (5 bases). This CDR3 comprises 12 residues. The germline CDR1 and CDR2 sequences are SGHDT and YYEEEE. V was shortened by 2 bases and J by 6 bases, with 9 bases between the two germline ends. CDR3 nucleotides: TGTGCCAGCAGCTTAACAGAGGGCGAGCAGTACTTC. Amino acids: CASSLTEGEQYF.

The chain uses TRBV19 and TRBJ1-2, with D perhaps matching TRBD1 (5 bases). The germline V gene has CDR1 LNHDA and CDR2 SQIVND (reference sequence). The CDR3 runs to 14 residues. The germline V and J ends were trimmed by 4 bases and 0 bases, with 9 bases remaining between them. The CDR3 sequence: CASSKGNPNYGYTF. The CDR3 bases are TGTGCCAGTAGTAAGGGGAATCCTAACTATGGCTACACCTTC.

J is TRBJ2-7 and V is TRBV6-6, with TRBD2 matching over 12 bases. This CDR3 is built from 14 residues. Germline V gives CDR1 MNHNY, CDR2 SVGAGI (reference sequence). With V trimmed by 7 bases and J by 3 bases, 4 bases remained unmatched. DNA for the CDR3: TGTGCCAGCACCTTACTAGCGGGAGGCTACGAGCAGTACTTC. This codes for CASTLLAGGYEQYF.

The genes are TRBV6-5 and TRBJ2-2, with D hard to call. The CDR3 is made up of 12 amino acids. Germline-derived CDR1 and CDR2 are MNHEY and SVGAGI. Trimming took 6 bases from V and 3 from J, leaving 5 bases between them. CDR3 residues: CASRPDTGELFF. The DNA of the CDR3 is TGTGCCAGCAGACCGGACACCGGGGAGCTGTTTTTT.

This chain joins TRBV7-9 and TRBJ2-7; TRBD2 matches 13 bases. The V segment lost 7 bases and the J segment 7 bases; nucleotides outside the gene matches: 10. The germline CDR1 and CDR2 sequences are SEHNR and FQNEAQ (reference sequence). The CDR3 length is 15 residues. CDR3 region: CASTPWTSGRYEQYF. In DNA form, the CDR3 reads TGTGCCAGCACCCCCTGGACTAGCGGGAGATATGAGCAGTACTTC.

This CDR3 is CASSETRTSADTQYF. The CDR3 DNA reads TGCGCCAGCAGTGAGACCCGGACTAGCGCAGATACGCAGTATTTT. The chain links TRBV10-1 to TRBJ2-3; 9 positions agree with TRBD2. This CDR3 comprises 15 residues. Germline V gives CDR1 WNHNN, CDR2 SYGVQD (reference sequence). V lost 2 bases to trimming and J lost 4 bases; unmatched junction nucleotides: 4.

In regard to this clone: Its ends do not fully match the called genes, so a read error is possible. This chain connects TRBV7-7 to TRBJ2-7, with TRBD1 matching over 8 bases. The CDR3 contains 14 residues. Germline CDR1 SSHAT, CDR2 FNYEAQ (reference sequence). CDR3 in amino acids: CASSLDRGSYEQYF. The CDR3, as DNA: TGTGCTAGCAGCTTAGACAGGGGCTCCTACGAGCAGTACTTC.

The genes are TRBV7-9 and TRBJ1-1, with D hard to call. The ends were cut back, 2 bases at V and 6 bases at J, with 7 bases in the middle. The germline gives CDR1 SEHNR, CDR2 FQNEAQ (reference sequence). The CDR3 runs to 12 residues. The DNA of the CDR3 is TGTGCCAGCAGCTTATTGGAGGCTGAAGCTTTCTTT. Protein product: CASSLLEAEAFF.

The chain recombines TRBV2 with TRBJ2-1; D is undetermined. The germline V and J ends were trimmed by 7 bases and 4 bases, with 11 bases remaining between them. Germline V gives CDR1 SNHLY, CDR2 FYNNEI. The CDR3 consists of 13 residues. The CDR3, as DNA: TGTGCCAGCACGAGGATTGCGTACAATGAGCAGTTCTTC. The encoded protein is CASTRIAYNEQFF. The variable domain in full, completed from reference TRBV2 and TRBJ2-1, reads EPEVTQTPSHQVTQMGQEVILRCVPISNHLYFYWYRQILGQKVEFLVSFYNNEISEKSEIFDDQFSVERPDGSNFTLKIRSTKLEDSAMYFCASTRIAYNEQFFGPGTRLTVL.

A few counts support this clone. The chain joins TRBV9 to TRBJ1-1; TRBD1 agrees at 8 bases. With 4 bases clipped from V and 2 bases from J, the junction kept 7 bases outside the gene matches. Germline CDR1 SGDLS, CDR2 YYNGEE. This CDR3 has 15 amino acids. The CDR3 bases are TGTGCCAGCAGCCTTATCGGACAGGGCAACACTGAAGCTTTCTTT. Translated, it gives CASSLIGQGNTEAFF.

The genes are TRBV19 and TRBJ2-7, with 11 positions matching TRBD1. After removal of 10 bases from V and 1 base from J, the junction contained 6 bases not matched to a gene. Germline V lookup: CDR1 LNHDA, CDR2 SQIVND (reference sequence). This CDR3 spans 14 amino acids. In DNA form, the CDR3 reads TGTGCCACCCAGGGACAGGGGGTTTCCTACGAGCAGTACTTC. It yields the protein CATQGQGVSYEQYF.

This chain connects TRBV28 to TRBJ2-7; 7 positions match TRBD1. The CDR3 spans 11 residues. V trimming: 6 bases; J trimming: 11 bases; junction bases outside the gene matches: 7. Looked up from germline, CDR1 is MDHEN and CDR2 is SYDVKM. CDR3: CASRTRDRKYF. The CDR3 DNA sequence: TGTGCCAGCAGGACCCGGGACAGAAAGTACTTC.

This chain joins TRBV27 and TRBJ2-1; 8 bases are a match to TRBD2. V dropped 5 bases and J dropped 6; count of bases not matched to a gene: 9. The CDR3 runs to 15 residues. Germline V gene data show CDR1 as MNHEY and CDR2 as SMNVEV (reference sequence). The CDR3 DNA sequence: TGTGCCAGCAGTCCTGAGCGGGAGCTTTCCAATGAGCAGTTCTTC. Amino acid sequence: CASSPERELSNEQFF.

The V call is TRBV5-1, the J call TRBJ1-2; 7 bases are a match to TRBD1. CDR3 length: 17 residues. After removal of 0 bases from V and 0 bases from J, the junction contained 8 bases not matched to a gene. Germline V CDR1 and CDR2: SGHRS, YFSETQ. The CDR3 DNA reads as TGCGCCAGCAGCTTGGCCTCCAGACAGGGTCCTAACTATGGCTACACCTTC. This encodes CASSLASRQGPNYGYTF.

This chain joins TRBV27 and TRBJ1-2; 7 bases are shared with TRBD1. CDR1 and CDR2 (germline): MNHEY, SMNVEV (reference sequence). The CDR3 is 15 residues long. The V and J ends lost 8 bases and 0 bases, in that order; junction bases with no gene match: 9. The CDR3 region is CASSLTGTANYGYTF. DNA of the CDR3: TGTGCCAGCTCCCTGACCGGGACAGCTAACTATGGCTACACCTTC.

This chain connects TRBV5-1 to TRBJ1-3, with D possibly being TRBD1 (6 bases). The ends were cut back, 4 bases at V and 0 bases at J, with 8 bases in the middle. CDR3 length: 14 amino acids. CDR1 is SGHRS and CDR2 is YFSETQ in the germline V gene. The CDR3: CASSPDSSGNTIYF. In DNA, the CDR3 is TGCGCCAGCAGCCCGGACAGCTCTGGAAACACCATATATTTT.

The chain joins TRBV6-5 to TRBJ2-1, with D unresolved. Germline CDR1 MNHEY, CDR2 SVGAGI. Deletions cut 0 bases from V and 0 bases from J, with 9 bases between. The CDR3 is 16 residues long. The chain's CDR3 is CASSYSSLSSYNEQFF. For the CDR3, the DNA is TGTGCCAGCAGTTACTCTTCGTTGAGCTCCTACAATGAGCAGTTCTTC.

CDR3 in DNA: TGTGCCAGCAGCCCCAACATAGGAGAGGGGGCGCGGGGCTACACCTTC. Translated, it gives CASSPNIGEGARGYTF. The chain employs TRBV14 and TRBJ1-2; TRBD1 matches at 7 bases. V shed 4 bases, J shed 8 bases, and the junction held 16 bases outside the gene matches. CDR1 and CDR2 (germline): SGHDN, FVKESK. The CDR3 contains 16 residues.

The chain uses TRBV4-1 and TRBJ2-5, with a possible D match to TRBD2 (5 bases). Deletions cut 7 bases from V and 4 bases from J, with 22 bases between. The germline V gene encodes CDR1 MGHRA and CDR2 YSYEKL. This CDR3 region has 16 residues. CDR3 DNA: TGCGCCAGCACCCATGTTACGGGGAAAGGACCAGAGACCCAGTACTTC. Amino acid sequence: CASTHVTGKGPETQYF.

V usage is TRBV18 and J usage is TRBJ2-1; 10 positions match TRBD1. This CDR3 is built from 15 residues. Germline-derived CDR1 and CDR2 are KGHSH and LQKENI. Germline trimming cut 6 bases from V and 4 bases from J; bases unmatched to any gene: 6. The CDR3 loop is CASSTTGGAYNEQFF. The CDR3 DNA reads TGTGCCAGCTCCACGACAGGGGGCGCATACAATGAGCAGTTCTTC.

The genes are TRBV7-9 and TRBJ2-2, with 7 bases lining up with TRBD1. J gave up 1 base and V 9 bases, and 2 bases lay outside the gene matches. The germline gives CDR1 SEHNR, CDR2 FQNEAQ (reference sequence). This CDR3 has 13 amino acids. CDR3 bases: TGTGCCAGTGGGACAGAGAACACCGGGGAGCTGTTTTTT. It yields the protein CASGTENTGELFF.

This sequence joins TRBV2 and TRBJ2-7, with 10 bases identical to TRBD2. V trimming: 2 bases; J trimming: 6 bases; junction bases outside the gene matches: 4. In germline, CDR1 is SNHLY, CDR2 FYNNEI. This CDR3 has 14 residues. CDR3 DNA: TGTGCCAGCAGTGAATCGCTAGCGGGAGTCGAGCAGTACTTC. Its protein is CASSESLAGVEQYF. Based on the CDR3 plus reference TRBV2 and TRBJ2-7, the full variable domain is EPEVTQTPSHQVTQMGQEVILRCVPISNHLYFYWYRQILGQKVEFLVSFYNNEISEKSEIFDDQFSVERPDGSNFTLKIRSTKLEDSAMYFCASSESLAGVEQYFGPGTRLTVT.

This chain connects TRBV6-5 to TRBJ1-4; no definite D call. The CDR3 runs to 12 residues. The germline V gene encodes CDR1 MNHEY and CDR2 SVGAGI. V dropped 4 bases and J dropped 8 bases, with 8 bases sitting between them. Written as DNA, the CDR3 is TGTGCCAGCAGTTGGAGTGGCGAAAAACTGTTTTTT. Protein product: CASSWSGEKLFF.

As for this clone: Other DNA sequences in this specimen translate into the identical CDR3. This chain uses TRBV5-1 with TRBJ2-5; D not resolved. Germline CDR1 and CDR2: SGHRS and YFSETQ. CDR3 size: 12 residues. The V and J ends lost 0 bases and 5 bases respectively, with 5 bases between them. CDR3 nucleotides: TGCGCCAGCAGCTTGGTAGAGGAGACCCAGTACTTC. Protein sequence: CASSLVEETQYF.

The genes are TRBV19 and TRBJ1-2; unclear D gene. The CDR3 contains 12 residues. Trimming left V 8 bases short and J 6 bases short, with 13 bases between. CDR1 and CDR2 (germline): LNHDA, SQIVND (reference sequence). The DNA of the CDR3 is TGTGCCAGTGACGGAGACGGTGATGGCTACACCTTC. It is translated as CASDGDGDGYTF.